The text below deals with one TCR beta chain. Its antigen is unknown. The repertoire was sequenced with immunoSEQ multiplex PCR; TCRdb's copy has only in-frame clones and lacks some. The table shows some 140,000 clones, with around 90% occurring only once. The source of the sample is a study of T cell responses to AZD1222 COVID-19 vaccine. Looking at the study overall: Second-dose timings of about 4 or about 12 weeks were pooled.

Study results and limitations: When two AZD1222 doses had been given, Spike-specific TCR breadth and depth rose. Donors in the cohort were predominantly white British and more often female, and clonal diversity was possibly underestimated.

The CDR3 is 20 amino acids. Per the germline V gene, CDR1 is MNHNS and CDR2 is SASEGT. The V and J ends lost 4 bases and 7 bases, in that order; junction bases with no gene match: 19. This specimen consisted of peripheral blood, obtained on day 0 of AZD1222 vaccination. The chain carries TRBV6-1 and TRBJ2-1, with 13 nucleotides matching TRBD2. This TCR was sampled from an adult in good health. The DNA of the CDR3 is TGTGCCAGCAGTGCAACTAGCGGGAGGGCCTTGTCGAATTACAAGAATGAGCAGTTCTTC. Translated, it gives CASSATSGRALSNYKNEQFF.